This paragraph covers one TCR beta chain sequence. This entry comes from a study of CD8 T cells in Susac syndrome. Roughly 0.45 to 1 ug RNA was reverse transcribed with random hexamers. TCRdb used MiXCR to reprocess the immunoSEQ multiplex PCR reads, holding one entry per CDR3 protein. The table lists about 430,000 distinct CDR3 sequences, 75% to 90% of them singletons, with roughly 0.1% in the top ten. Germline V lookup: CDR1 SGHAT, CDR2 FQNNGV. V was clipped by 3 bases and J by 2 bases, with 23 bases between them. The CDR3 has 18 residues. Sequencing used CD8+ T cells from PBMCs. This TCR came from a human donor with multiple sclerosis. This sequence joins TRBV11-2 and TRBJ2-7; a possible D gene is TRBD1 (7 bases). In nucleotides, the CDR3 is TGTGCCAGCAGCTTTGGAAGGGTTGGCGGGACAGTAACCTACGAGCAGTACTTC. It encodes CASSFGRVGGTVTYEQYF.